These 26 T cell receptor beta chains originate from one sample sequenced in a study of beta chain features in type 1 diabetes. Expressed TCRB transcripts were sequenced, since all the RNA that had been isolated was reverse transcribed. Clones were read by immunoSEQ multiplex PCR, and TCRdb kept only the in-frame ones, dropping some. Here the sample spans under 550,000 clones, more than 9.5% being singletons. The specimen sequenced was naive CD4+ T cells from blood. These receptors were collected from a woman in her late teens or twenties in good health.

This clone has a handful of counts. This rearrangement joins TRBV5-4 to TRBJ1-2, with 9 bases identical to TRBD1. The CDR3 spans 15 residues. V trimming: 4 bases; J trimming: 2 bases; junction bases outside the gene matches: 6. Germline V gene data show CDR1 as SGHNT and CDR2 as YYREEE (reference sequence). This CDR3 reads CASSVDRGRNYGYTF. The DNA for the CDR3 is TGTGCCAGCAGCGTAGACAGGGGGAGAAACTATGGCTACACCTTC.

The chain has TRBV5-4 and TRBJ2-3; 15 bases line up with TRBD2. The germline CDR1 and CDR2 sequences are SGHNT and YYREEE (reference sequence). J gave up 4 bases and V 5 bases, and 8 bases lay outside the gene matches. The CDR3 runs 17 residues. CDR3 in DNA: TGTGCCAGCAGTACCCGGACTAGCGGGGGGGCGTCAGATACGCAGTATTTT. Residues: CASSTRTSGGASDTQYF.

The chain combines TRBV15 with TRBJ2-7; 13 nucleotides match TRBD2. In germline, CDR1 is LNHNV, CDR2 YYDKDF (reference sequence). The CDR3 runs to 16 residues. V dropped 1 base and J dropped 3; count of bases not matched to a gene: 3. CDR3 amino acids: CATSRGTSGSNYEQYF. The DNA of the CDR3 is TGTGCCACCAGCAGAGGGACTAGCGGGAGTAACTACGAGCAGTACTTC.

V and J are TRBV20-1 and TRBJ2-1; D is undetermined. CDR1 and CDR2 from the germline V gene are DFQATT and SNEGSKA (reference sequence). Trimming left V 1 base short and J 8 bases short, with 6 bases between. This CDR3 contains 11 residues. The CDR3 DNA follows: TGCAGTGCTAGAGCCGGTTATGAGCAGTTCTTC. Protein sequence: CSARAGYEQFF.

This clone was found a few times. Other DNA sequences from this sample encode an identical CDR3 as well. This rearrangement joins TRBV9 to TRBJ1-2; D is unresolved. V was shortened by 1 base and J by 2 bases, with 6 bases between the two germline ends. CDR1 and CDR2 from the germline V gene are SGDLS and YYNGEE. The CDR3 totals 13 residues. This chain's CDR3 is CASSVSPNYGYTF. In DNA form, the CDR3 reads TGTGCCAGCAGCGTAAGCCCAAACTATGGCTACACCTTC.

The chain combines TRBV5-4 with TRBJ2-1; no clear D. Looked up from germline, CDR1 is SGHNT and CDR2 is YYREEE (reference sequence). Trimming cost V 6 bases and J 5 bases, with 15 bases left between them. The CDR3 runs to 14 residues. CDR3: CASKVQRTDNEQFF. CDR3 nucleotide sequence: TGTGCCAGCAAAGTACAAAGGACGGACAATGAGCAGTTCTTC. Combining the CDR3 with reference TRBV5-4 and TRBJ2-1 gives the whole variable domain ETGVTQSPTHLIKTRGQQVTLRCSSQSGHNTVSWYQQALGQGPQFIFQYYREEENGRGNFPPRFSGLQFPNYSSELNVNALELDDSALYLCASKVQRTDNEQFFGPGTRLTVL.

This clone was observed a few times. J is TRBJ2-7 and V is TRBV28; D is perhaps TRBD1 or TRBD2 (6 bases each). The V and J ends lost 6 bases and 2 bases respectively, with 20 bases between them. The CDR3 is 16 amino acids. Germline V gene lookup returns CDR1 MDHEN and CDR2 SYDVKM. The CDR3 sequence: CASSPGDRTVPYEQYV. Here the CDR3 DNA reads TGTGCCAGCAGCCCGGGGGACCGGACAGTTCCCTACGAGCAGTACGTC.

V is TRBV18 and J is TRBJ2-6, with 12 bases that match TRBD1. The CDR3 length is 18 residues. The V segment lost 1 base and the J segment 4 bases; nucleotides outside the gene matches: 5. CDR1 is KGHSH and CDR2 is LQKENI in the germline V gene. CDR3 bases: TGTGCCAGCTCACCACAGGGACAGGGGGCATCAGGGGCCAACGTCCTGACTTTC. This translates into CASSPQGQGASGANVLTF.

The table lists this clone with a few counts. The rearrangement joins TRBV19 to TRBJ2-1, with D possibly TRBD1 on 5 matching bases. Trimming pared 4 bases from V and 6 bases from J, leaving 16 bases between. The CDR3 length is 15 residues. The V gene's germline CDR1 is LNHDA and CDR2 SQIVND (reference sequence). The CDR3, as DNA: TGTGCCAGTAGTAAAGCCAGGGCCCTAGGCAATGAGCAGTTCTTC. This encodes CASSKARALGNEQFF. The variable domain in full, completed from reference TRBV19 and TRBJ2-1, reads DGGITQSPKYLFRKEGQNVTLSCEQNLNHDAMYWYRQDPGQGLRLIYYSQIVNDFQKGDIAEGYSVSREKKESFPLTVTSAQKNPTAFYLCASSKARALGNEQFFGPGTRLTVL.

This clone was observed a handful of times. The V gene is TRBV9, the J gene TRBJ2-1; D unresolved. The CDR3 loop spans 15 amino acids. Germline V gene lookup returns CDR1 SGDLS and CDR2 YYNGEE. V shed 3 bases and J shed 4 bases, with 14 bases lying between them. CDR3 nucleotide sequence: TGTGCCAGCAGCGCCGACTCGCTACCTTACAATGAGCAGTTCTTC. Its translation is CASSADSLPYNEQFF.

The CDR3 region has the DNA TGTGCCAGCAGTTACTCTGCGGGAGTGGACCCCGGGGAGCAGTACTTC. Translation: CASSYSAGVDPGEQYF. The V gene is TRBV6-6, the J gene TRBJ2-7; TRBD2 aligns across 7 bases. Germline values: CDR1 MNHNY, CDR2 SVGAGI (reference sequence). The CDR3 loop spans 16 amino acids. V lost 0 bases, J lost 7 bases, and 12 bases stayed unmatched.

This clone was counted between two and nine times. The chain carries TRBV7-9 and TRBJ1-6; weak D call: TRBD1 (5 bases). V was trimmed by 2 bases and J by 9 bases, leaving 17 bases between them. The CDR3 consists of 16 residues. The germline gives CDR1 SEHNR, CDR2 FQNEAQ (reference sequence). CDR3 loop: CASSLRGEGNFSPLHF. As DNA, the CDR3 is TGTGCCAGCAGCTTACGAGGAGAGGGGAATTTTTCACCCCTCCACTTT.

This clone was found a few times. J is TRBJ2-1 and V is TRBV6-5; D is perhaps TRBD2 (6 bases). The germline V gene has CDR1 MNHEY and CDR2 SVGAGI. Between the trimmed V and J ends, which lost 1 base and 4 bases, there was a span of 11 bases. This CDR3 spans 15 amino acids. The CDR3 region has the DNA TGTGCCAGCAGTTACTTGGGTGGAGGGTACAATGAGCAGTTCTTC. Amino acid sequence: CASSYLGGGYNEQFF.

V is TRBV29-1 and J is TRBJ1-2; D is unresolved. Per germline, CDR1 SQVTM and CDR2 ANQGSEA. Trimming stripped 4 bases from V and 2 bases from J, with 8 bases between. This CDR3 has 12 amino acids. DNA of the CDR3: TGCAGCGTTGGCTCACCAAACTATGGCTACACCTTC. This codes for CSVGSPNYGYTF.

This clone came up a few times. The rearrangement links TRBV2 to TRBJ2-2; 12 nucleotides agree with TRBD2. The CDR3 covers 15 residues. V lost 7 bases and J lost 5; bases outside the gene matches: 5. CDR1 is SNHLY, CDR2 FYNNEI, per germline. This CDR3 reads CASNVGLAGTGELFF. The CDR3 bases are TGTGCCAGCAATGTAGGACTAGCGGGGACCGGGGAGCTGTTTTTT.

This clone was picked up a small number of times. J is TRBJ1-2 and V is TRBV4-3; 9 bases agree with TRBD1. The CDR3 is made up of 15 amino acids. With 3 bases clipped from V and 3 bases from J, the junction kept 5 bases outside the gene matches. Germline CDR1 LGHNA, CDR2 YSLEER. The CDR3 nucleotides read TGCGCCAGCAGCCAGGAGGACAGGGGATACTATGGCTACACCTTC. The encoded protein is CASSQEDRGYYGYTF.

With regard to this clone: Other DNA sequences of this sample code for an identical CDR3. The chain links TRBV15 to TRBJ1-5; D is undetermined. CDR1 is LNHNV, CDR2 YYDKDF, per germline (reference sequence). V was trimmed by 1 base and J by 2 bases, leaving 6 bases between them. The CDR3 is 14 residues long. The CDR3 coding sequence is TGTGCCACCAGCAGAGGGGGAGGCAATCAGCCCCAGCATTTT. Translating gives CATSRGGGNQPQHF.

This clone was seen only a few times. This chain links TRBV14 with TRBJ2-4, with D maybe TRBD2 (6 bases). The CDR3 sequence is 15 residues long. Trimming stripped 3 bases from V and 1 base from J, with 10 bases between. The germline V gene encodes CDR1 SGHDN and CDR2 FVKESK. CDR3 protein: CASSQGGWAKNIQYF. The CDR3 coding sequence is TGTGCCAGCAGCCAGGGAGGTTGGGCCAAAAACATTCAGTACTTC.

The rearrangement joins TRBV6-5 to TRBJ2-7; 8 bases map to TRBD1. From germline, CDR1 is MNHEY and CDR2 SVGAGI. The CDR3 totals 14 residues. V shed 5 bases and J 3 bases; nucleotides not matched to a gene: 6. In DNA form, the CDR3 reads TGTGCCAGCAGTCCCCTTGGGACAGGCTACGAGCAGTACTTC. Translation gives CASSPLGTGYEQYF.

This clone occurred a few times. This CDR3 reads CASSQARVGGYTF. As DNA, the CDR3 is TGTGCCAGCAGCCAAGCAAGGGTCGGGGGCTACACCTTC. This chain uses TRBV14 with TRBJ1-2; D unresolved. Germline CDR1 SGHDN, CDR2 FVKESK. V lost 1 base and J 8 bases, leaving 11 bases between the germline ends. CDR3 length: 13 amino acids.

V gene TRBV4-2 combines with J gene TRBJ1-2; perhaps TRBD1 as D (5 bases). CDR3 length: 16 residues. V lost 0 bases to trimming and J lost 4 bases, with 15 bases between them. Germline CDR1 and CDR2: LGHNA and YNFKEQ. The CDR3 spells CASSQESRTGTYGYTF. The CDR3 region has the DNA TGTGCCAGCAGCCAAGAATCTAGAACAGGAACCTATGGCTACACCTTC.

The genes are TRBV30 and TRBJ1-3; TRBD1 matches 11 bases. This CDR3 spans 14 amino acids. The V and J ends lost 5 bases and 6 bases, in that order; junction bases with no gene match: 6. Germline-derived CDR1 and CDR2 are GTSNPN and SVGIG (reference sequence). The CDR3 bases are TGTGCCTGGCTAGGGACAGGGGGAGTAAACACCATATATTTT. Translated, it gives CAWLGTGGVNTIYF.

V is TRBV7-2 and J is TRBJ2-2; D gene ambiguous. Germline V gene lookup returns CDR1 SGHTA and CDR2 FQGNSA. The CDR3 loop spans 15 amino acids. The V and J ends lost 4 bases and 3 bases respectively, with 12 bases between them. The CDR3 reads CASSSSPEYTGELFF. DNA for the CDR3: TGTGCCAGCAGCTCGTCCCCGGAATACACCGGGGAGCTGTTTTTT.

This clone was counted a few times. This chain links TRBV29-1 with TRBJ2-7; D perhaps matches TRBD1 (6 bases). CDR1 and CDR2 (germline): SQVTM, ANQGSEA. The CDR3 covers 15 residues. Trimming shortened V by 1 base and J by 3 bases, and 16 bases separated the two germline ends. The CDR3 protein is CSVEGLGQGDYEQYF. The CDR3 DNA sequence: TGCAGCGTTGAAGGTTTGGGACAAGGGGACTACGAGCAGTACTTC.

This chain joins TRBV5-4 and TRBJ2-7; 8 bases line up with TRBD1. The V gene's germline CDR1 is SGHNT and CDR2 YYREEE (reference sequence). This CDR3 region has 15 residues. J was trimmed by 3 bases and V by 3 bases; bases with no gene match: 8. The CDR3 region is CASSSYQGAGYEQYF. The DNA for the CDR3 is TGTGCCAGCAGCTCATACCAGGGGGCTGGCTACGAGCAGTACTTC.

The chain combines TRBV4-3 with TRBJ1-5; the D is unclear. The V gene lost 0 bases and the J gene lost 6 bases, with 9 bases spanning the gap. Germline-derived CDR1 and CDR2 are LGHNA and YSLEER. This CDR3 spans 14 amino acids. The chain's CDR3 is CASSQDVASQPQHF. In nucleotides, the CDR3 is TGCGCCAGCAGCCAAGATGTCGCAAGTCAGCCCCAGCATTTT.